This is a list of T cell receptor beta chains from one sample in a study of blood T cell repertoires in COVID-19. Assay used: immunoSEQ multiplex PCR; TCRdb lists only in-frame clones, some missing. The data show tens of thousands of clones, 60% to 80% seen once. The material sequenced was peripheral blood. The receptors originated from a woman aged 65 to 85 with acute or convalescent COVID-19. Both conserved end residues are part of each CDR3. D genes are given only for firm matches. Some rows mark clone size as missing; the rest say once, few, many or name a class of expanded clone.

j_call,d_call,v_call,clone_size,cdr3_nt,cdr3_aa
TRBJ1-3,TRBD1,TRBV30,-,TGTGCCTGGAGGAGCGTGGGACAGGGGCGCTCTGGAAACACCATATATTTT,CAWRSVGQGRSGNTIYF
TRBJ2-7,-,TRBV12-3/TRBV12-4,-,TGTGCCAGCAACCCCGGGGGCTACGAGCAGTACTTC,CASNPGGYEQYF
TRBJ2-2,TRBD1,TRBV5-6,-,TGTGCCAGCAGCTTGCGACAGACAGGGACGAACACCGGGGAGCTGTTTTTT,CASSLRQTGTNTGELFF
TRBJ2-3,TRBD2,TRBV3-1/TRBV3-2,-,TGTGCCAGCAGCCCACCGGGACTAGCGGGGGGGCCTCCCGATACGCAGTATTTT,CASSPPGLAGGPPDTQYF
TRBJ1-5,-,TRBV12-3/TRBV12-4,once,TGTGCCAGCAGTTTTGAAGGGGCCCAGCCCCAGCATTTT,CASSFEGAQPQHF
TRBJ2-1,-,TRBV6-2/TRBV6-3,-,TGTGCCAGCAGTTACTTATCCTACAATGAGCAGTTCTTC,CASSYLSYNEQFF
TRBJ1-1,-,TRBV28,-,TGTGCCAGCACCCTTTTACTGACAGGCATGAACACTGAAGCTTTCTTT,CASTLLLTGMNTEAFF
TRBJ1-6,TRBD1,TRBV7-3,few,TGTGCCAGCAGCTCGGGACAGGGTGGTTCACCCCTCCACTTT,CASSSGQGGSPLHF
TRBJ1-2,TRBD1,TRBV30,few,TGTGCCTGGGAAAACGACAGGGGAGCTAACTATGGCTACACCTTC,CAWENDRGANYGYTF
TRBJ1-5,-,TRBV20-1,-,TGCAGTGCTAGTCGGGATCAGCCCCAGCATTTT,CSASRDQPQHF
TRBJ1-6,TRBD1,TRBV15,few,TGTGCCACCAGCGACAGGGTAAAGGCATTGTCACCCCTCCACTTT,CATSDRVKALSPLHF
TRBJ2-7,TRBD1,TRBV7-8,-,TGTGCCAGCAGCTTAGTCTTCGGACAGGGCTACGAGCAGTACTTC,CASSLVFGQGYEQYF
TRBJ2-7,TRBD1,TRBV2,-,TGTGCCAGCAGTGAAGCGGCTTGGGACAGGGGCTACGAGCAGTACTTC,CASSEAAWDRGYEQYF
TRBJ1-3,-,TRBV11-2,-,TGTGCCAGCAGCTTCCCCCCGGGGGGCTCTGGAAACACCATATATTTT,CASSFPPGGSGNTIYF
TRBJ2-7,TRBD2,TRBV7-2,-,TGTGCCAGCAGCTTCGGTCGCGGGAGTTTCTACGAGCAGTACTTC,CASSFGRGSFYEQYF
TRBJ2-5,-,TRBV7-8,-,TGTGCCAGCAGCCCCCCCGTGGAGACCCAGTACTTC,CASSPPVETQYF
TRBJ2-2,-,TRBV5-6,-,TGTGCCAGCAGCCCCTGGGGCCTGGGCACCGGGGAGCTGTTTTTT,CASSPWGLGTGELFF
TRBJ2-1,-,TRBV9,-,TGTGCCAGCAGCGCCGGGGAGAGCTCCTACAATGAGCAGTTCTTC,CASSAGESSYNEQFF
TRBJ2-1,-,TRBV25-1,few,TGTGCCAGCAGCCCCTCTAGAATGTCCTACAATGAGCAGTTCTTC,CASSPSRMSYNEQFF
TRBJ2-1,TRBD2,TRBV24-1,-,TGTGCCACCAGTGATGCCAGCGGGAGGGCCTCGGGAGAGCAGTTCTTC,CATSDASGRASGEQFF
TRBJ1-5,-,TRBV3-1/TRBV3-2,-,TGTGCCAGCAGCCAATCGGGAGGGGTAGGAGGTAATCAGCCCCAGCATTTT,CASSQSGGVGGNQPQHF
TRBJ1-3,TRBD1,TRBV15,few,TGTGCCACCAGCTTGCCTCCGCAGACAGGGTCCGGAAACACCATATATTTT,CATSLPPQTGSGNTIYF